This TCR beta chain was sequenced for a study of blood T cell repertoires in COVID-19 (dated by TCRdb to 2019 to 2021). In the study overall: Collaborator samples came from the United States, Italy and Spain and covered acute and convalescent phases of COVID-19. The material from the prospective study consisted of cDNA or gDNA derived from T cells, B-cell-depleted T cells, or PBMCs. Subjects who had been exposed to COVID-19, were actively infected with it, or had recovered from it provided the deeply sampled blood TCRbeta repertoires that made up the dataset. A freely available public database, intended as a resource for researchers studying the immune response to SARS-CoV-2, is where the repertoires were released. Samples came from the ongoing ImmuneRACE study (first 160 participants) plus 1,254 subjects from 6 global collaborators. Nearly every sample came with metadata listing a de-identified subject ID, COVID-19 status, age in years and sex. Where available, HLA class I and class II types were taken from metadata supplied by the sample provider and were not determined by assay-based typing. Summary of the overall study and its limitations: Clinical and demographic metadata were provided uncurated, with the amount varying by source and participant.

From V the trimming removes 2 bases and from J it removes 11 bases, while the gene matches leave 4 bases of the junction unaccounted for. CDR1 SGDLS and CDR2 YYNGEE were looked up in the germline V gene. The CDR3 goes from the cysteine to the phenylalanine over 14 residues. The only DNA kept is the CDR3, 42 bases in frame from the first base. Whole blood was collected in K2EDTA tubes by collaborating institutions according to the institutions' own protocols. For TCRbeta analysis, collaborators shipped samples in one of three forms: frozen whole blood, isolated PBMCs, or DNA extracted from either of those sample types. The immunoSEQ Assay, a bias-controlled multiplex PCR, was used to amplify TCRbeta CDR3 regions from genomic DNA. Regarding the original processing steps: The number of nucleated cells in each sample was estimated from the amplification of reference gene primers within the assay. To quantify the absolute abundance of each unique TCRbeta CDR3 rearrangement, sequence reads were collapsed and filtered. For each sample, productive Simpson clonality was calculated as the square root of Simpson's diversity index across productive rearrangements. As stored in TCRdb, this immuneACCESS dataset retains in-frame rearrangements with V and J assigned. A fraction of the clones does not appear; measured against another copy, unresolved V genes explain less than half of the discrepancy, and the remainder lacks a known reason. The V and J calls and the clone size are those of that table, but D and trimming were determined from the DNA. This sample lists 90,000 to 120,000 clones; 90% to 95% were detected once. Roughly 1.2% of the sample comes from the top ten.

Turning to this clone: Its target antigen remains unknown. The record has no base qualities; no much larger clone is one base away.

Recombination joined TRBV9 with TRBJ1-6; 10 bases in the junction line up with TRBD1. Input material: peripheral blood. The sequence was obtained from a woman aged 25 to 39 with acute or convalescent COVID-19. At the DNA level, the sequence is TGTGCCAGCAGCGTGGAGGACAGGGGGACACCCCTCCACTTT. The translation is CASSVEDRGTPLHF. The reference TRBV9 and TRBJ1-6 proteins fill in what lies around the CDR3, so the full variable domain reads DSGVTQTPKHLITATGQRVTLRCSPRSGDLSVYWYQQSLDQGLQFLIQYYNGEERAKGNILERFSAQQFPDLHSELNLSSLELGDSALYFCASSVEDRGTPLHFGNGTRLTVT.